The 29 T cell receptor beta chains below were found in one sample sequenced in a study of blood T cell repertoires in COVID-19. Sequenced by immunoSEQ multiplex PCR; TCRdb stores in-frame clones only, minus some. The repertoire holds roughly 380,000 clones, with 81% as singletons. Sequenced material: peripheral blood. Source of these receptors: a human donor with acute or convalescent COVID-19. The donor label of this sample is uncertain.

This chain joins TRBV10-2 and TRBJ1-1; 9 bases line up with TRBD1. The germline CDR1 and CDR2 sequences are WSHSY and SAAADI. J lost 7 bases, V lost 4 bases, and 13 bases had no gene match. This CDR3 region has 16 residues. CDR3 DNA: TGCGCCAGCAGTGGAACAGGGGGCGCGAGGGGGGTTGAAGCTTTCTTT. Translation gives CASSGTGGARGVEAFF.

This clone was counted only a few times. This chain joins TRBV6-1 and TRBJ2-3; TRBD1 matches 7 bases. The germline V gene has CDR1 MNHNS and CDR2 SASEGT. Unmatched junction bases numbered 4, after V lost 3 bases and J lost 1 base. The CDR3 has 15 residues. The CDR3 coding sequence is TGTGCCAGCAGTGACCGGGACAGCCGCACAGATACGCAGTATTTT. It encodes CASSDRDSRTDTQYF.

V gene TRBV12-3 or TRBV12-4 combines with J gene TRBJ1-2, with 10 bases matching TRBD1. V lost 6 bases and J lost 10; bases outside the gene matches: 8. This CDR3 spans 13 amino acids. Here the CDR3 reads CASRTGTGVSYTF. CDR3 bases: TGTGCCAGCAGGACCGGGACAGGGGTGTCCTACACCTTC.

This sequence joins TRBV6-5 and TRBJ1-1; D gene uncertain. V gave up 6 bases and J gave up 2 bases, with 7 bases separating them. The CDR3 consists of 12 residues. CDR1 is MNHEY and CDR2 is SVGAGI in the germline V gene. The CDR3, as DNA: TGTGCCAGCAGCCCAAGCAACACTGAAGCTTTCTTT. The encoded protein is CASSPSNTEAFF.

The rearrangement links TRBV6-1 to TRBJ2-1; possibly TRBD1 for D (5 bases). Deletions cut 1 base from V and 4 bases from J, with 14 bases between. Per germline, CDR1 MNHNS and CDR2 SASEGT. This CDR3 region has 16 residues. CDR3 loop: CASSEVFQGVYNEQFF. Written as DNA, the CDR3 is TGTGCCAGCAGTGAAGTTTTCCAGGGCGTATACAATGAGCAGTTCTTC.

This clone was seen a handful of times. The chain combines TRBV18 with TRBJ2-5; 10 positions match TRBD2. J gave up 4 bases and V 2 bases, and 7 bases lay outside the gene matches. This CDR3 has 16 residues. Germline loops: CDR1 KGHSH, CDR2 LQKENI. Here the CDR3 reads CASSPASGGVIETQYF. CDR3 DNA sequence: TGTGCCAGCTCACCAGCTAGCGGGGGAGTGATAGAGACCCAGTACTTC.

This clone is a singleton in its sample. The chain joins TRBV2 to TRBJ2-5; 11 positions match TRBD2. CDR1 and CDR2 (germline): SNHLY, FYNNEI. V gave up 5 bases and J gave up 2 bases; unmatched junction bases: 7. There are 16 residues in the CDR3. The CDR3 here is CASSSRLAGKQETQYF. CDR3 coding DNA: TGTGCCAGCAGTTCTAGACTAGCGGGGAAACAAGAGACCCAGTACTTC.

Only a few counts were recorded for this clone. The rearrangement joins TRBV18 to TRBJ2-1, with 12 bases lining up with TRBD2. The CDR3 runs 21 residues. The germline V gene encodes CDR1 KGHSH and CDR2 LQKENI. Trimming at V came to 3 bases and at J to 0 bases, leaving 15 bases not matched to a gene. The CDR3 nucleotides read TGTGCCAGCTCACCTGGCGGGACTAGCGGGTACTTCAAGAGCTCCTACAATGAGCAGTTCTTC. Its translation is CASSPGGTSGYFKSSYNEQFF.

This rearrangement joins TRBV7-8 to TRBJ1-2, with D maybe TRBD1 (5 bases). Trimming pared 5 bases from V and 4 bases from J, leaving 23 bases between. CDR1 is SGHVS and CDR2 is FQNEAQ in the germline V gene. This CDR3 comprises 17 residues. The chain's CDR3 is CASSGIGRAPIRYGYTF. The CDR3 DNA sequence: TGTGCCAGCAGCGGGATAGGCAGGGCGCCAATCCGCTATGGCTACACCTTC.

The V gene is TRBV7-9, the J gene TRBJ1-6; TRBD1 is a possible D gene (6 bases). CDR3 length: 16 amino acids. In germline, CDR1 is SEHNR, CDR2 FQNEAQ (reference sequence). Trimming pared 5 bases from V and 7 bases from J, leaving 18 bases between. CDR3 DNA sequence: TGTGCCAGCAGCCGACAATCGGACAGTCCGAATTCACCCCTCCACTTT. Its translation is CASSRQSDSPNSPLHF.

The CDR3 protein is CASSEAERTQYF. The CDR3 nucleotides are TGTGCCAGCAGTGAAGCGGAGCGGACGCAGTATTTT. The J gene is TRBJ2-3, the V gene TRBV2; D is possibly TRBD2 (5 bases). The CDR3 totals 12 residues. The ends were cut back, 0 bases at V and 9 bases at J, with 7 bases in the middle. CDR1 is SNHLY, CDR2 FYNNEI, per germline.

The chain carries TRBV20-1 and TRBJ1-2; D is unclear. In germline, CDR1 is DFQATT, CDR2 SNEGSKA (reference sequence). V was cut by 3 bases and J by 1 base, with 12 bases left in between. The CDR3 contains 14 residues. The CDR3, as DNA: TGCAGTGCTAGTAAACCAGCGATTAACTATGGCTACACCTTC. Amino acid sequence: CSASKPAINYGYTF.

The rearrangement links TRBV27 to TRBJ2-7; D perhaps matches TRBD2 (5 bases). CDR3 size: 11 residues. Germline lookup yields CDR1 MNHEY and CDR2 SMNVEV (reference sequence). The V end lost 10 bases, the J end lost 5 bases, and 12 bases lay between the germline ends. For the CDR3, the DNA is TGTGCCACGGGGTACTTTCACGAGCAGTACTTC. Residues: CATGYFHEQYF.

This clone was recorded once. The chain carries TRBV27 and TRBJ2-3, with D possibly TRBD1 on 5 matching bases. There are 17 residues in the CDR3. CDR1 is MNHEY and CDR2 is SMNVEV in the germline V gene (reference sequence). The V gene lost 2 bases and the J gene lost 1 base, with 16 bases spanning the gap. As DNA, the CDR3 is TGTGCCAGCAGTTTAAGGTGGGGCTTGTTTGGCACAGATACGCAGTATTTT. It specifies CASSLRWGLFGTDTQYF.

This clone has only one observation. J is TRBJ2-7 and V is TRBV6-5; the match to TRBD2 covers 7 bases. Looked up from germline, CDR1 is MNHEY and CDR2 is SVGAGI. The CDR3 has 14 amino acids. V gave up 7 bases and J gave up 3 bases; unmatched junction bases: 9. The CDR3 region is CASTYGRVSYEQYF. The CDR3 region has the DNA TGTGCCAGCACTTATGGGAGGGTGAGCTACGAGCAGTACTTC.

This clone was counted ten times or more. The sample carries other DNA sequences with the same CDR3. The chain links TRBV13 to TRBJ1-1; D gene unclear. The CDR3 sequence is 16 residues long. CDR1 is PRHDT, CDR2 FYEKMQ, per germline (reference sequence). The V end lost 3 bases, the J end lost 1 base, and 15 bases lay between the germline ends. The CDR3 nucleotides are TGTGCCAGCAGCTTGAGAGGGTCTGGAAGGAACACTGAAGCTTTCTTT. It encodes CASSLRGSGRNTEAFF.

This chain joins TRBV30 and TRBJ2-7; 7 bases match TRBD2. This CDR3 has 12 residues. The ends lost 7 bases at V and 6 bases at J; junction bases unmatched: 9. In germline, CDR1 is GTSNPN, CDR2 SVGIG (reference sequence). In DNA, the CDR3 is TGTGCCTCCAGCGGGATCGGAGTCGAGCAGTACTTC. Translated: CASSGIGVEQYF.

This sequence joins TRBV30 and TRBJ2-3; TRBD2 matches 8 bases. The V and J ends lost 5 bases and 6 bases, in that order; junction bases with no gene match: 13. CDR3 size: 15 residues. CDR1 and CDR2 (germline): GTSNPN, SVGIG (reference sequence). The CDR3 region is CAWWPQAGVSDTQYF. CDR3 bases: TGTGCCTGGTGGCCCCAAGCGGGAGTTTCTGATACGCAGTATTTT.

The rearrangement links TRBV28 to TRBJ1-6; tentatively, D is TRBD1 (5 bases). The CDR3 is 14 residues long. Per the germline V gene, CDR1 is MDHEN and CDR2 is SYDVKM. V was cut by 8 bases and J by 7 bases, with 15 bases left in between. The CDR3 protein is CASHLTEKNSPLHF. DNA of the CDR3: TGTGCCAGCCATTTGACAGAAAAGAATTCACCCCTCCACTTT.

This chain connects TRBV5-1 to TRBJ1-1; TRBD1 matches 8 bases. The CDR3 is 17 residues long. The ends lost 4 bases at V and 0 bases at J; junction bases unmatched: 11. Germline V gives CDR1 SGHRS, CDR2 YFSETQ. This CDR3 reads CASSRNRDRSVNTEAFF. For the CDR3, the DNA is TGCGCCAGCAGCCGGAACCGGGACAGGAGCGTGAACACTGAAGCTTTCTTT.

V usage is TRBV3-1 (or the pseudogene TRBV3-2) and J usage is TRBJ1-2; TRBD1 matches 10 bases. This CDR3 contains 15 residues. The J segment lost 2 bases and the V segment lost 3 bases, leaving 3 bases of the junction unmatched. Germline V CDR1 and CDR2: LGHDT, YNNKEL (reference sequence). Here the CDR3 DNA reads TGTGCCAGCAGCCACAGGACAGGGGGAAACTATGGCTACACCTTC. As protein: CASSHRTGGNYGYTF.

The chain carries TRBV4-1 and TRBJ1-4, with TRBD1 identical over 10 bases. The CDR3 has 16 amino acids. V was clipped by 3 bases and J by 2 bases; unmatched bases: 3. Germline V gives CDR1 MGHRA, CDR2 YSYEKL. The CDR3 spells CASSHRQGATNEKLFF. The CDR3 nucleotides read TGCGCCAGCAGCCATCGACAGGGGGCCACTAATGAAAAACTGTTTTTT.

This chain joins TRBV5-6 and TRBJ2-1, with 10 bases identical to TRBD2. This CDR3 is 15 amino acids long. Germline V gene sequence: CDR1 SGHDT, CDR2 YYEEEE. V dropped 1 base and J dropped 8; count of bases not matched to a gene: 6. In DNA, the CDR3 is TGTGCCAGCAGCTTGAGTAGCGGGAGGATTGATGAGCAGTTCTTC. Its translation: CASSLSSGRIDEQFF.

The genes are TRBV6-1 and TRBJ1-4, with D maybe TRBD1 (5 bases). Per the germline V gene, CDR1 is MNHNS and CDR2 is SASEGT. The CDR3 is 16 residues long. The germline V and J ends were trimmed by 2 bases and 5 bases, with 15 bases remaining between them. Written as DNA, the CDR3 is TGTGCCAGCAGTGAAATTCGGACACGGATAAATGAAAAACTGTTTTTT. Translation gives CASSEIRTRINEKLFF.

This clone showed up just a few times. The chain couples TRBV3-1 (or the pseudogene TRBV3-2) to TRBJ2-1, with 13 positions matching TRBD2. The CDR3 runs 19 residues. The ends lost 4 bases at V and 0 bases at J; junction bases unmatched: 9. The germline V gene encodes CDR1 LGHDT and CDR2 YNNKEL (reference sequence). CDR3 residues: CASSPGLAGVSFSYNEQFF. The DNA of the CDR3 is TGTGCCAGCAGCCCCGGACTAGCGGGAGTATCCTTCTCCTACAATGAGCAGTTCTTC.

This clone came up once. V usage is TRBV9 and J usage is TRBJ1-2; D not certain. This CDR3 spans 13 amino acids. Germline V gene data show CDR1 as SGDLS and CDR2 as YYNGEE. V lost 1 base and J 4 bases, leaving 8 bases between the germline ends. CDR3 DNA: TGTGCCAGCAGCGTAACAAGAACCTATGGCTACACCTTC. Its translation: CASSVTRTYGYTF.

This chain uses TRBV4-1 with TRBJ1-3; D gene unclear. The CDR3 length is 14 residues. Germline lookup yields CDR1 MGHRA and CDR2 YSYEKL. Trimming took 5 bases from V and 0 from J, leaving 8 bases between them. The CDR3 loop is CASSVLASGNTIYF. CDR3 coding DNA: TGCGCCAGCAGCGTACTTGCCTCTGGAAACACCATATATTTT.

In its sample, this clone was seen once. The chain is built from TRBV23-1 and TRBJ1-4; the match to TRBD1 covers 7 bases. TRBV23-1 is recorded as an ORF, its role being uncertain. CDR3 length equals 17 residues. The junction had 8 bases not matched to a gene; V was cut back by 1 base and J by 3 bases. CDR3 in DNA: TGCGCCAGCAGTCAATTTGGCGGACAGGTATCTAATGAAAAACTGTTTTTT. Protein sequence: CASSQFGGQVSNEKLFF.

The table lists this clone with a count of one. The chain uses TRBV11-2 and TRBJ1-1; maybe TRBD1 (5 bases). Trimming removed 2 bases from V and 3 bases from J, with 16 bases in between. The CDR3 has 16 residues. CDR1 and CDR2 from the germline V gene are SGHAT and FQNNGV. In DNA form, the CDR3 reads TGTGCCAGCAGCTTATCCCCAGGGTCGAGTGACACTGAAGCTTTCTTT. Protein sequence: CASSLSPGSSDTEAFF.